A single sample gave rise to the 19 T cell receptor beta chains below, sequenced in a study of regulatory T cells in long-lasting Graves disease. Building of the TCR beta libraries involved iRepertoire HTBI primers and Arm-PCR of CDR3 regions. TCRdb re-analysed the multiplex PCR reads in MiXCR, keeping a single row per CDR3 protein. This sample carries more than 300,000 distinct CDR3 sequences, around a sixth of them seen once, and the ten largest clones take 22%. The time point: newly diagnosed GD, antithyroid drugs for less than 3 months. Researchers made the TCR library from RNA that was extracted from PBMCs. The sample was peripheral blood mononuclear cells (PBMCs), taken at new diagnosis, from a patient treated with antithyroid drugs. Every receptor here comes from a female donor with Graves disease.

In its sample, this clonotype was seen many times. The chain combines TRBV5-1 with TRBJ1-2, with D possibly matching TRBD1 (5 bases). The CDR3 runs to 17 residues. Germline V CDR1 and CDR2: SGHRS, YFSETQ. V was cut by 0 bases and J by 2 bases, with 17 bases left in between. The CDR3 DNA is TGCGCCAGCAGCTTGGCCCCAGACAGCAGTTTGAACTATGGCTACACCTTC. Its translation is CASSLAPDSSLNYGYTF.

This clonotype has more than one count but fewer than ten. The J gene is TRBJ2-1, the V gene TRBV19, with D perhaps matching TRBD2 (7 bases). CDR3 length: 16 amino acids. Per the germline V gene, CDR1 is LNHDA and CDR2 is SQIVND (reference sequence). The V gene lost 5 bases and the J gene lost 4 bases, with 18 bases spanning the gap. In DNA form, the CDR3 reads TGTGCCAGTAGTTCCCTTGGCGGGGGCCTTTACAATGAGCAGTTCTTC. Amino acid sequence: CASSSLGGGLYNEQFF.

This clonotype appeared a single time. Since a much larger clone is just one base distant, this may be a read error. The DNA for the CDR3 is TGTGCCAGCAGTGATGGGACTAACACTGAAGCTTTCTTT. Amino acids: CASSDGTNTEAFF. The gene calls are TRBV27 and TRBJ1-1; tentative D call: TRBD1 (5 bases). This CDR3 comprises 13 residues. Germline V gives CDR1 MNHEY, CDR2 SMNVEV (reference sequence). Trimming shortened V by 5 bases and J by 2 bases, and 9 bases separated the two germline ends.

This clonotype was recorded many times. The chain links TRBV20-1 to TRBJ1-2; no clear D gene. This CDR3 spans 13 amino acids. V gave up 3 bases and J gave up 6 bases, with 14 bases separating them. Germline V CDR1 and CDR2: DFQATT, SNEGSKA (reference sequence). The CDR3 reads CSASSLMRDGYTF. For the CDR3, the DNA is TGCAGTGCTAGTTCGCTGATGCGGGATGGCTACACCTTC.

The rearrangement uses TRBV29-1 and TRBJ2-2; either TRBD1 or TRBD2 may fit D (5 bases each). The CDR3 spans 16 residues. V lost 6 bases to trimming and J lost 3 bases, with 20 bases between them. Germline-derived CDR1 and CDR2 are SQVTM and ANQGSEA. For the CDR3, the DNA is TGCAGCGTCGCCTTAGCGTGGGGGTTGGACACCGGGGAGCTGTTTTTT. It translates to CSVALAWGLDTGELFF.

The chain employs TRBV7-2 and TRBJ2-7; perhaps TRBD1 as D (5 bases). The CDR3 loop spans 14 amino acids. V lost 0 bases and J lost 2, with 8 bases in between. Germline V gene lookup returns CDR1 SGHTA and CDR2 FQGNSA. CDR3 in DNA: TGTGCCAGCAGCTTAGCTTGGGGCGCCTACGAGCAGTACTTC. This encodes CASSLAWGAYEQYF.

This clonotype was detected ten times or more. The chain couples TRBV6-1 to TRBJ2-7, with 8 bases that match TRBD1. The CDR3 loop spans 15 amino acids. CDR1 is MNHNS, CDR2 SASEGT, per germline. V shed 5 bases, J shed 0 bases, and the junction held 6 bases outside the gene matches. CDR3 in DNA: TGTGCCAGCAGTTTATCAGGGGGCAGCTCCTACGAGCAGTACTTC. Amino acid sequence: CASSLSGGSSYEQYF.

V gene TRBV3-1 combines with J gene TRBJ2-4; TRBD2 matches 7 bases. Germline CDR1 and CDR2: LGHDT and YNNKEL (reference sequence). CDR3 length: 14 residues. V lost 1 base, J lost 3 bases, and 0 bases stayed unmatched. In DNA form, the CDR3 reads TGTGCCAGCAGCCAAGGGGAGGGCAAAAACATTCAGTACTTC. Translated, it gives CASSQGEGKNIQYF.

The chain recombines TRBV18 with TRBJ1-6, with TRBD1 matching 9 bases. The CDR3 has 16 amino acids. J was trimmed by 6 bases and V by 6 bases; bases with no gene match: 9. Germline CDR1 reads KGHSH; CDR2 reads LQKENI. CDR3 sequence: CASSQETGGANSPLHF. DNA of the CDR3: TGTGCCAGCTCGCAAGAGACAGGGGGGGCTAATTCACCCCTCCACTTT. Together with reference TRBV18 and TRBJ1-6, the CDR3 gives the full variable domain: NAGVMQNPRHLVRRRGQEARLRCSPMKGHSHVYWYRQLPEEGLKFMVYLQKENIIDESGMPKERFSAEFPKEGPSILRIQQVVRGDSAAYFCASSQETGGANSPLHFGNGTRLTVT.

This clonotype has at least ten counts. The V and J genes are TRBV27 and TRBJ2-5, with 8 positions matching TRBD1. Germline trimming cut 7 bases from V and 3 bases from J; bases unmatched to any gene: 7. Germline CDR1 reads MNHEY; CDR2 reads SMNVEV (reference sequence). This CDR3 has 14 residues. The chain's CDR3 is CASKRLTGEETQYF. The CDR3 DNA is TGTGCCAGCAAACGGCTGACAGGGGAAGAGACCCAGTACTTC.

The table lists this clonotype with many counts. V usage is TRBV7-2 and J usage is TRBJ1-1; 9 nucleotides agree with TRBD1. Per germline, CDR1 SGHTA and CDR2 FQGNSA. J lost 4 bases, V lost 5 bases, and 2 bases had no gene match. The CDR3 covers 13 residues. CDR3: CASSVQGATEAFF. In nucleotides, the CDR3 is TGTGCCAGCAGCGTACAGGGGGCCACTGAAGCTTTCTTT.

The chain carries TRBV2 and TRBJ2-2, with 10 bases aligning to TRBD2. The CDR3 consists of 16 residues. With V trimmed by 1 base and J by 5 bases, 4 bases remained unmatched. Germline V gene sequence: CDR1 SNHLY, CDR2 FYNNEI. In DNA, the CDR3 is TGTGCCAGCAGTGAAGGGGGTAGCGGGAGGACCGGGGAGCTGTTTTTT. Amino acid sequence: CASSEGGSGRTGELFF.

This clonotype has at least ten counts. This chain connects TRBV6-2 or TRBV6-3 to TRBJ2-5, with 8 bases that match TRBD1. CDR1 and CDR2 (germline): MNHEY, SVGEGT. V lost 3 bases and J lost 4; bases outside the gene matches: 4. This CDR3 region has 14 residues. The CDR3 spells CASSYTGQGETQYF. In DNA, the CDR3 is TGTGCCAGCAGTTATACTGGACAGGGAGAGACCCAGTACTTC.

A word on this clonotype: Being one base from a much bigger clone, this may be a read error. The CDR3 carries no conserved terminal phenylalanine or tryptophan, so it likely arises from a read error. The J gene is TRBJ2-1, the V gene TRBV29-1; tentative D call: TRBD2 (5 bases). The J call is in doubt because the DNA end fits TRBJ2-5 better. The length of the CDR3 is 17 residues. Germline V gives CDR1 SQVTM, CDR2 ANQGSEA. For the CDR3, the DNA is TGCAGCGTTGAAGATCCGGCTAGCTTTAATCTCCAAGAGACCCAGTACTCC. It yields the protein CSVEDPASFNLQETQYS.

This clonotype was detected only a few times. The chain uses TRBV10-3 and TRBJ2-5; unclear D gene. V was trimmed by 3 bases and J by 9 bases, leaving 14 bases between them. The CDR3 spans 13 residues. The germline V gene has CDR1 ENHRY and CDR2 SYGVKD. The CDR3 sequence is CAISEAGSSAQYF. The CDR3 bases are TGTGCCATCAGTGAAGCCGGGTCCAGTGCCCAGTACTTC.

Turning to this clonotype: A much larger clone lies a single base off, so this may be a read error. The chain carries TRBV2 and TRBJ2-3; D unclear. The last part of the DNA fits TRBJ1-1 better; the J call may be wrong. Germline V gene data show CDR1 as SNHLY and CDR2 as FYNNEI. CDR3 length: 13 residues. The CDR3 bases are TGTGCCAGCAGTGAAAGCAGCAGCACTGAAGCTTTCTTT. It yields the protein CASSESSSTEAFF.

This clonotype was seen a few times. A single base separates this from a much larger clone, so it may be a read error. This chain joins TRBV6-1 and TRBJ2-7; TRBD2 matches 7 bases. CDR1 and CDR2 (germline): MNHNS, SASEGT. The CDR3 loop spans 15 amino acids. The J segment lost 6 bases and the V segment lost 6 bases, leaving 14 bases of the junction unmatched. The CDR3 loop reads CASRTGGSSTPEQYF. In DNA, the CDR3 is TGTGCCAGCAGGACTGGCGGGAGCTCCACGCCCGAGCAGTACTTC.

CDR3 region: CASSPGQGADEKLFF. The CDR3 coding sequence is TGTGCCAGCTCCCCTGGACAGGGGGCTGATGAAAAACTGTTTTTT. The chain has TRBV18 and TRBJ1-4; 11 bases are a match to TRBD1. Trimming cost V 6 bases and J 6 bases; bases outside gene matches: 6. The CDR3 runs 15 residues. The germline V gene encodes CDR1 KGHSH and CDR2 LQKENI.

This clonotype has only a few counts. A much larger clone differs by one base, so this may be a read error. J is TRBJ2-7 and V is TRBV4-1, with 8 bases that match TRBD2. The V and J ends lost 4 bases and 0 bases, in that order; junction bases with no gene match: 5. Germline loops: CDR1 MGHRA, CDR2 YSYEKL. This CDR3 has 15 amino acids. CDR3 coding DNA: TGCGCCAGCAGCCCCAGGACTAGCAGCTCCTACGAGCAGTACTTC. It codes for CASSPRTSSSYEQYF.